These 12 T cell receptor beta chains were sequenced from one sample in a study of T cells in women clearing cervical HPV infection. Repertoires were generated with immunoSEQ multiplex PCR, while TCRdb's copy carries only in-frame clones and drops some. This sample's table has some 20,000 clones. Sequenced sample: blood buffy coat. These receptors originate from a woman between 18 and 75 years old with a cervical HPV16 infection that either progressed to CIN3+ or cleared (not recorded which).

In the case of this clone: The read ends 3 residues before the CDR3 terminus; that terminus is restored from the germline J gene. The V and J genes are TRBV13 and TRBJ2-2; possible D gene TRBD2, 6 bases. Germline CDR1 and CDR2: PRHDT and FYEKMQ (reference sequence). CDR3 length: 14 amino acids. CDR3 DNA (partial): TGTGCCAGCAGCCACGAGCGGCTGGGGGGTGGG. This translates into CASSHERLGGG. The whole CDR3 protein is CASSHERLGGGLFF.

On this clone itself: The read terminates 3 residues before the CDR3 end, so the remaining end is supplied by the germline J gene. J is TRBJ1-2 and V is TRBV7-9; 7 nucleotides match TRBD1. CDR3 length: 15 residues. The V gene end was trimmed by 0 bases and the J gene end by 4 bases; junction bases not matched to a gene: 5. The germline V gene encodes CDR1 SEHNR and CDR2 FQNEAQ (reference sequence). The sequenced CDR3 bases are TGTGCCAGCAGCTTAGCTATGACAGGGTTCTATGGC. Protein product: CASSLAMTGFYG. The full CDR3 protein reads CASSLAMTGFYGYTF.

As to this clone: The sequence runs out 3 residues before the end of the CDR3; the remainder is reconstructed from the germline J gene. This rearrangement joins TRBV7-6 to TRBJ2-1, with a possible D match to TRBD2 (5 bases). The CDR3 runs 16 residues. The germline V gene has CDR1 SGHVS and CDR2 FNYEAQ. The ends were cut back, 0 bases at V and 6 bases at J, with 15 bases in the middle. This CDR3 is CASSLALDGVGNEQFF. Partial CDR3 DNA: TGTGCCAGCAGCTTAGCGCTGGACGGGGTAGGCAATGAG.

Notes on this clone: Coverage ceases 3 residues before the CDR3 finishes, and the germline J gene fills in the end. The V gene is TRBV2, the J gene TRBJ2-5, with D perhaps TRBD1 (5 bases). Trimming left V 3 bases short and J 5 bases short, with 10 bases between. This CDR3 is 13 amino acids long. Looked up from germline, CDR1 is SNHLY and CDR2 is FYNNEI. The sequenced part of the CDR3 DNA is TGTGCCAGCAGTGACAGGGTATCGGAGACC. This encodes CASSDRVSET. The entire CDR3 reads CASSDRVSETQYF.

The CDR3 sequence is CASSAGTGTNSPLHF. Incomplete CDR3 DNA: TGTGCCAGCAGCGCCGGGACAGGGACCAATTCACCC. The genes are TRBV5-5 and TRBJ1-6; 9 bases line up with TRBD1. Read sequence stops 3 residues before the CDR3 end, and the germline J gene provides the missing end. The CDR3 consists of 15 residues. Germline-derived CDR1 and CDR2 are SGHKS and YYEKEE (reference sequence). V lost 4 bases and J lost 7; bases outside the gene matches: 6.

Comments on this clone: The CDR3 end lies 3 residues beyond the end of the read and is filled in from the germline J gene. The chain links TRBV7-2 to TRBJ2-4, with TRBD1 matching over 11 bases. The V gene's germline CDR1 is SGHTA and CDR2 FQGNSA. CDR3 length equals 15 residues. The covered CDR3 bases are TGTGCCAGCAGCCCGGGGGACAGGGGGGACTATGGT. Its protein is CASSPGDRGDYG. The CDR3, in full, reads CASSPGDRGDYGQYF.

Turning to this clone: From the germline J gene comes the end of the CDR3, since the read stops 3 residues before it. J is TRBJ2-3 and V is TRBV28; D unresolved. This CDR3 region has 14 residues. CDR1 MDHEN and CDR2 SYDVKM come from the germline V gene. Deletions cut 2 bases from V and 6 bases from J, with 12 bases between. The CDR3 sequence is CASSLRQAKDTQYF. The sequenced CDR3 bases are TGTGCCAGCAGTTTAAGGCAGGCAAAGGATACG.

As to this clone: The CDR3 is cut off 3 residues early in the read; its end comes from the germline J gene. This chain uses TRBV19 with TRBJ1-2; 7 bases are a match to TRBD1. Germline trimming cut 9 bases from V and 3 bases from J; bases unmatched to any gene: 7. This CDR3 comprises 13 residues. Germline CDR1 reads LNHDA; CDR2 reads SQIVND (reference sequence). The DNA read from the CDR3 is TGTGCCAGCAAGGGGGCCTCAGACTATGGC. Amino acid sequence: CASKGASDYG. The entire CDR3 protein reads CASKGASDYGYTF.

On this clone itself: The CDR3 is cut off 3 residues early in the read; its end comes from the germline J gene. The genes are TRBV2 and TRBJ2-7; 7 bases map to TRBD1. CDR1 is SNHLY, CDR2 FYNNEI, per germline. V trimming: 4 bases; J trimming: 0 bases; junction bases outside the gene matches: 15. The CDR3 totals 18 residues. The CDR3 loop reads CASSGDRSSSSFSYEQYF. The CDR3 DNA, read in part, is TGTGCCAGCAGTGGGGACAGATCATCGTCCTCATTCTCCTACGAG.

CDR3 bases read: TGTGCCAGCAGTTCAGGGGTGGGTGAG. Translating gives CASSSGVGE. In full, the CDR3 is CASSSGVGEQFF. This chain links TRBV2 with TRBJ2-1; tentative D call: TRBD1 (6 bases). The read falls 3 residues short of the CDR3 end, and the missing part is taken from the germline J gene. The CDR3 length is 12 residues. With 5 bases removed from V and 9 bases from J, the gap between germline ends came to 11 bases. Germline V CDR1 and CDR2: SNHLY, FYNNEI.

In the case of this clone: The CDR3 goes on 3 residues after the read ends, and that part is filled in from the germline J gene. The chain carries TRBV6-2 or TRBV6-3 and TRBJ1-5; 9 bases are a match to TRBD1. The CDR3 length is 16 residues. Germline V gene sequence: CDR1 MNHEY, CDR2 SVGEGT. After removal of 2 bases from V and 6 bases from J, the junction contained 8 bases not matched to a gene. Incomplete CDR3 DNA: TGTGCCAGCAGTTACCGAGGACAGGGGTGGGGTCAGCCC. Amino acids: CASSYRGQGWGQP. In full, the CDR3 reads CASSYRGQGWGQPQHF.

Its frequency marks this clone as medium-sized. The missing CDR3 end, 3 residues past where the read stops, is filled in from the germline J gene. The gene calls are TRBV7-9 and TRBJ2-2, with TRBD2 as a possible D gene (6 bases). The germline V gene has CDR1 SEHNR and CDR2 FQNEAQ (reference sequence). V was clipped by 5 bases and J by 3 bases, with 13 bases between them. CDR3 length: 15 residues. CDR3 DNA (partial): TGTGCCAGCAGCCGACGGGACTGGGACACCGGGGAG. Its translation is CASSRRDWDTGE. The whole CDR3 sequence reads CASSRRDWDTGELFF.